The 30 T cell receptor beta chains in this list originate from one sample, sequenced in a study of T cell responses to AZD1222 COVID-19 vaccine. The method was immunoSEQ multiplex PCR; TCRdb's version includes in-frame clones alone and lacks a portion of them. The repertoire includes around 180,000 clones, 88% of them detected once, and approximately 0.49% sits in the top ten. Source: peripheral blood, taken on day 0 of AZD1222 vaccination. These receptor sequences come from an adult in good health.

There are a few counts of this clone. Other nucleotide sequences in the sample specify the same CDR3. The chain uses TRBV9 and TRBJ1-6; D gene unclear. Between the trimmed V and J ends, which lost 4 bases and 5 bases, there was a span of 10 bases. Germline V gives CDR1 SGDLS, CDR2 YYNGEE. The CDR3 spans 14 residues. The CDR3 DNA sequence: TGTGCCAGCAGCCCTCGTGGGAATAATTCACCCCTCCACTTT. Translation: CASSPRGNNSPLHF.

This chain joins TRBV5-1 and TRBJ2-7; 10 bases line up with TRBD1. This CDR3 spans 15 amino acids. V was pared by 5 bases and J by 3 bases, with 8 bases of the junction left unmatched. CDR1 and CDR2 (germline): SGHRS, YFSETQ. Here the CDR3 DNA reads TGCGCCAGCAGTTATTCCGGGACAGGGGACTACGAGCAGTACTTC. This codes for CASSYSGTGDYEQYF.

The CDR3 protein is CASSPGPHEQYF. CDR3 nucleotides: TGTGCCAGCAGCCCAGGACCGCACGAGCAGTACTTC. The chain joins TRBV7-2 to TRBJ2-7; D ambiguous. Germline V gives CDR1 SGHTA, CDR2 FQGNSA. V was pared by 5 bases and J by 5 bases, with 10 bases between. This CDR3 contains 12 residues.

The genes are TRBV19 and TRBJ1-6; 7 bases agree with TRBD1. Germline CDR1 LNHDA, CDR2 SQIVND (reference sequence). The CDR3 is 16 amino acids. The ends lost 5 bases at V and 0 bases at J; junction bases unmatched: 4. CDR3 protein: CASSPRTGSYNSPLHF. For the CDR3, the DNA is TGTGCCAGTAGTCCGCGGACAGGCTCCTATAATTCACCCCTCCACTTT.

The chain's CDR3 is CASSEYGASGYTF. In DNA, the CDR3 is TGTGCCAGCAGTGAATACGGGGCCAGTGGCTACACCTTC. The chain links TRBV25-1 to TRBJ1-2, with D maybe TRBD1 (5 bases). CDR1 and CDR2 (germline): MGHDK, SYGVNS. CDR3 size: 13 residues. Trimming took 0 bases from V and 7 from J, leaving 9 bases between them.

This clone has a single count. This chain connects TRBV3-1 (or the pseudogene TRBV3-2) to TRBJ1-5; a possible D gene is TRBD1 (6 bases). CDR3 length equals 16 residues. V gave up 4 bases and J gave up 6 bases, with 19 bases separating them. Germline V gene sequence: CDR1 LGHDT, CDR2 YNNKEL (reference sequence). The chain's CDR3 is CASSLGGGGRGQPQHF. CDR3 DNA sequence: TGTGCCAGCAGCCTAGGAGGTGGGGGCCGCGGTCAGCCCCAGCATTTT.

CDR3 residues: CASSQEISGGPETQYF. The DNA of the CDR3 is TGCGCCAGCAGCCAGGAGATTAGCGGTGGGCCAGAGACCCAGTACTTC. The chain joins TRBV4-3 to TRBJ2-5; possibly TRBD2 for D (6 bases). V was pared by 3 bases and J by 4 bases, with 18 bases between. Germline loops: CDR1 LGHNA, CDR2 YSLEER. CDR3 length: 16 residues.

There are a few counts of this clone. V is TRBV7-2 and J is TRBJ2-7, with TRBD2 identical over 8 bases. The V segment lost 5 bases and the J segment 6 bases; nucleotides outside the gene matches: 12. This CDR3 comprises 15 residues. CDR1 is SGHTA, CDR2 FQGNSA, per germline. The CDR3 loop reads CASSPHRGGLGEQYF. DNA of the CDR3: TGTGCCAGCAGCCCACACCGGGGGGGCTTGGGCGAGCAGTACTTC.

The gene calls are TRBV5-1 and TRBJ1-3; 11 nucleotides agree with TRBD1. CDR3 length equals 15 residues. Germline assignment: CDR1 SGHRS and CDR2 YFSETQ. J lost 2 bases, V lost 4 bases, and 2 bases had no gene match. The CDR3 nucleotides read TGCGCCAGCAGCGCGGACAGGGGGCCTGGAAACACCATATATTTT. This translates into CASSADRGPGNTIYF. Looking up the rest from reference TRBV5-1 and TRBJ1-3 gives the full variable domain: KAGVTQTPRYLIKTRGQQVTLSCSPISGHRSVSWYQQTPGQGLQFLFEYFSETQRNKGNFPGRFSGRQFSNSRSEMNVSTLELGDSALYLCASSADRGPGNTIYFGEGSWLTVV.

This clone has only a few counts. This chain links TRBV5-8 with TRBJ1-2; no definite D call. The CDR3 length is 12 residues. V was trimmed by 2 bases and J by 5 bases, leaving 7 bases between them. Germline CDR1 is SGHTS and CDR2 is YDEGEE. The CDR3 region is CASSLLGYGYTF. The CDR3 DNA reads as TGTGCCAGCAGCTTACTGGGGTATGGCTACACCTTC.

This rearrangement joins TRBV2 to TRBJ2-1; 11 bases line up with TRBD2. CDR3 length equals 15 residues. Per the germline V gene, CDR1 is SNHLY and CDR2 is FYNNEI. V shed 6 bases, J shed 9 bases, and the junction held 10 bases outside the gene matches. The CDR3 DNA reads as TGTGCCAGCAGCGACCTAGCGGGGGGCCAGGGTGAGCAGTTCTTC. This encodes CASSDLAGGQGEQFF.

The chain recombines TRBV7-9 with TRBJ1-1; D not resolved. The CDR3 loop spans 15 amino acids. CDR1 and CDR2 from the germline V gene are SEHNR and FQNEAQ (reference sequence). Trimming shortened V by 1 base and J by 0 bases, and 9 bases separated the two germline ends. The CDR3: CASSLVLGVNTEAFF. As DNA, the CDR3 is TGTGCCAGCAGCTTAGTATTAGGAGTGAACACTGAAGCTTTCTTT.

The chain employs TRBV7-9 and TRBJ1-1, with a possible D match to TRBD1 (6 bases). Germline CDR1 reads SEHNR; CDR2 reads FQNEAQ (reference sequence). V lost 0 bases to trimming and J lost 4 bases, with 12 bases between them. The length of the CDR3 is 15 residues. Written as DNA, the CDR3 is TGTGCCAGCAGCTTAGCGGAACAGGGAGGCACTGAAGCTTTCTTT. Translated: CASSLAEQGGTEAFF.

The rearrangement joins TRBV27 to TRBJ2-7; the match to TRBD1 covers 9 bases. Losses at the gene ends were 6 bases for V and 3 bases for J; bases not matched to a gene: 15. This CDR3 region has 17 residues. Germline V lookup: CDR1 MNHEY, CDR2 SMNVEV (reference sequence). CDR3: CASSRNLVGTGFYEQYF. CDR3 coding DNA: TGTGCCAGCAGCAGAAACCTAGTAGGGACAGGGTTCTACGAGCAGTACTTC.

The rearrangement uses TRBV7-3 and TRBJ2-3; unclear D gene. Germline lookup yields CDR1 SGHTA and CDR2 FQGTGA. V dropped 8 bases and J dropped 0 bases, with 9 bases sitting between them. This CDR3 region has 13 residues. The CDR3 coding sequence is TGTGCCAGCGGCCAGGATAGCACAGATACGCAGTATTTT. Amino acids: CASGQDSTDTQYF.

The chain uses TRBV4-2 and TRBJ1-2; D is unresolved. The V end was cut by 1 base, the J end by 4 bases, with 13 bases between. Germline lookup yields CDR1 LGHNA and CDR2 YNFKEQ. This CDR3 has 15 amino acids. The CDR3, as DNA: TGTGCCAGCAGCCAAGTAGAGTCGGGAGGCTATGGCTACACCTTC. Its protein product is CASSQVESGGYGYTF.

The V call is TRBV6-1, the J call TRBJ2-1; 8 bases match TRBD2. The germline V gene encodes CDR1 MNHNS and CDR2 SASEGT. The CDR3 sequence is 18 residues long. With V trimmed by 1 base and J by 0 bases, 8 bases remained unmatched. CDR3 in amino acids: CASSEETSGPSSYNEQFF. The CDR3 DNA reads as TGTGCCAGCAGTGAAGAAACTAGCGGACCGAGCTCCTACAATGAGCAGTTCTTC.

The gene calls are TRBV10-2 and TRBJ2-7, with 7 bases that match TRBD1. Germline CDR1 WSHSY, CDR2 SAAADI. Trimming took 6 bases from V and 6 from J; bases not matched to a gene: 2. This CDR3 comprises 11 residues. This CDR3 is CASRRGPEQYF. The CDR3 DNA reads as TGCGCCAGCAGAAGGGGGCCCGAGCAGTACTTC.

This chain links TRBV20-1 with TRBJ1-4, with D uncertain. Between the trimmed V and J ends, which lost 4 bases and 6 bases, there was a span of 6 bases. The CDR3 contains 11 residues. The V gene's germline CDR1 is DFQATT and CDR2 SNEGSKA (reference sequence). The CDR3: CSAKSYEKLFF. DNA of the CDR3: TGCAGTGCTAAAAGCTATGAAAAACTGTTTTTT.

The rearrangement links TRBV14 to TRBJ1-1; D is unclear. The ends were cut back, 1 base at V and 0 bases at J, with 6 bases in the middle. CDR1 and CDR2 from the germline V gene are SGHDN and FVKESK. The CDR3 is made up of 14 amino acids. The CDR3 loop reads CASSQVMMNTEAFF. The CDR3 coding sequence is TGTGCCAGCAGCCAAGTTATGATGAACACTGAAGCTTTCTTT.

The chain has TRBV18 and TRBJ2-2; D call uncertain. The V end was cut by 0 bases, the J end by 8 bases, with 10 bases between. The V gene's germline CDR1 is KGHSH and CDR2 LQKENI. The CDR3 runs 14 residues. CDR3 loop: CASSPPGLRGELFF. As DNA, the CDR3 is TGTGCCAGCTCACCACCAGGCCTGAGAGGGGAGCTGTTTTTT.

J is TRBJ2-7 and V is TRBV6-2 or TRBV6-3; D remains unclear. CDR1 and CDR2 (germline): MNHEY, SVGEGT. The CDR3 contains 13 residues. V was shortened by 5 bases and J by 4 bases, with 12 bases between the two germline ends. Here the CDR3 reads CASSRTNTYEQYF. CDR3 DNA: TGTGCCAGCAGTAGGACGAATACATACGAGCAGTACTTC.

This sequence joins TRBV19 and TRBJ1-2; D remains unclear. CDR3 length equals 15 residues. Trimming stripped 7 bases from V and 4 bases from J, with 19 bases between. CDR1 and CDR2 from the germline V gene are LNHDA and SQIVND (reference sequence). The CDR3 bases are TGTGCCAGTACCATAAGGCCGCCTGCTGTCTATGGCTACACCTTC. Translating gives CASTIRPPAVYGYTF.

The chain carries TRBV11-2 and TRBJ1-1; TRBD1 agrees at 8 bases. The V gene end was trimmed by 6 bases and the J gene end by 1 base; junction bases not matched to a gene: 10. Germline V gene data show CDR1 as SGHAT and CDR2 as FQNNGV. CDR3 size: 16 residues. The CDR3 DNA is TGTGCCAGCAGACCTCTTAGACAGGGGCGGAACACTGAAGCTTTCTTT. It specifies CASRPLRQGRNTEAFF.

This clone was found many times. The V and J genes are TRBV4-2 and TRBJ2-7; 12 bases align to TRBD2. This CDR3 has 16 amino acids. V dropped 1 base and J dropped 2; count of bases not matched to a gene: 3. Germline values: CDR1 LGHNA, CDR2 YNFKEQ. As DNA, the CDR3 is TGTGCCAGCAGCCAAGGGACTAGCGGGACCCCCTACGAGCAGTACTTC. This codes for CASSQGTSGTPYEQYF.

J is TRBJ2-3 and V is TRBV5-5; 8 nucleotides align to TRBD1. Per germline, CDR1 SGHKS and CDR2 YYEKEE (reference sequence). V lost 3 bases and J lost 2; bases outside the gene matches: 5. This CDR3 has 15 residues. This CDR3 is CASSWGQVNTDTQYF. The CDR3 DNA sequence: TGTGCCAGCAGCTGGGGACAGGTTAACACAGATACGCAGTATTTT. The full variable domain, rest sourced from reference TRBV5-5 and TRBJ2-3, is DAGVTQSPTHLIKTRGQQVTLRCSPISGHKSVSWYQQVLGQGPQFIFQYYEKEERGRGNFPDRFSARQFPNYSSELNVNALLLGDSALYLCASSWGQVNTDTQYFGPGTRLTVL.

The chain links TRBV28 to TRBJ1-6; D perhaps matches TRBD1 (5 bases). Trimming stripped 5 bases from V and 5 bases from J, with 13 bases between. This CDR3 is 15 amino acids long. Germline assignment: CDR1 MDHEN and CDR2 SYDVKM. The CDR3 DNA is TGTGCCAGCAGTGATGGGGCGCGGGATAATTCACCCCTCCACTTT. Translating gives CASSDGARDNSPLHF.

The rearrangement joins TRBV7-2 to TRBJ1-1; D may be TRBD1 (6 bases). Germline V gene sequence: CDR1 SGHTA, CDR2 FQGNSA. The V and J ends lost 5 bases and 6 bases respectively, with 13 bases between them. The CDR3 covers 13 residues. The CDR3 sequence is CASSPTGLAEAFF. The DNA of the CDR3 is TGTGCCAGCAGCCCCACAGGGCTCGCTGAAGCTTTCTTT.

The CDR3 is CATPPRGEKLFF. DNA for the CDR3: TGTGCCACACCTCCGCGAGGGGAAAAACTGTTTTTT. The chain joins TRBV24-1 to TRBJ1-4, with D unclear. Between the trimmed V and J ends, which lost 10 bases and 8 bases, there was a span of 13 bases. Germline V gives CDR1 KGHDR, CDR2 SFDVKD. The CDR3 loop spans 12 amino acids.

The rearrangement joins TRBV28 to TRBJ2-7; D gene unclear. Germline values: CDR1 MDHEN, CDR2 SYDVKM. This CDR3 comprises 14 residues. The V end was cut by 1 base, the J end by 1 base, with 8 bases between. The CDR3 region has the DNA TGTGCCAGCAGTTTATTGGCAGATTCCTACGAGCAGTACTTC. This sequence encodes CASSLLADSYEQYF.